This TCR beta chain is from a study of blood T cells in healthy people across ages. General observations from the study: A roughly linear age-dependent decrease characterized TCR beta diversity per million T cells. Among long-lived donors, naive CD4+ cells were more numerous and diversity higher than in aged donors.

Isolated PBMCs totaled at least 7 million in each sample. A remark on this clonotype: Antigen unknown.

The CDR3 runs to 15 residues. V gave up 4 bases and J gave up 4 bases; unmatched junction bases: 5. Germline values: CDR1 SNHLY, CDR2 FYNNEI. Alongside a J-beta primer mix, a sample-barcoded 5' primer served in a second PCR lasting about 7 to 12 cycles. TCRdb reprocessed the 5' RACE reads with MiXCR, giving one entry per CDR3 protein. Among some 1.7 million distinct CDR3 sequences listed, approximately 30% were seen once. The TCR comes from a woman aged 25 to 39 in good health. The sample consisted of blood. J is TRBJ2-1 and V is TRBV2; 9 bases line up with TRBD2. The CDR3 protein is CASSVKRGAYNEQFF. The CDR3 bases are TGTGCCAGCAGTGTAAAGCGGGGGGCATACAATGAGCAGTTCTTC.